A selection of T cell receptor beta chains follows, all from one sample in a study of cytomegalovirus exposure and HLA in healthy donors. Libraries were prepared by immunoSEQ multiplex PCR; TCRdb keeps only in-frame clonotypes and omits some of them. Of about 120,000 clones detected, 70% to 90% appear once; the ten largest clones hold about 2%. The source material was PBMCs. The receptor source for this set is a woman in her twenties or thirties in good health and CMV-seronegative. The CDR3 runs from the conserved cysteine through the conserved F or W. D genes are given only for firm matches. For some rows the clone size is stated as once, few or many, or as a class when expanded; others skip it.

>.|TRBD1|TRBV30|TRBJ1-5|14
TGTGCCTGGAGTGGACAGGGACAATACCAGCCCCAGCATTTT
CAWSGQGQYQPQHF
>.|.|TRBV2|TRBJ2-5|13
TGTGCCAGCATGAGGGACACCCAAGAGACCCAGTACTTC
CASMRDTQETQYF
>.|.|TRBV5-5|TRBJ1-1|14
TGTGCCAGCAGCTTTGGGGGGATGGCCTCAGAAGCTTTCTTT
CASSFGGMASEAFF
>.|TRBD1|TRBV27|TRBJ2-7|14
TGTGCCAGCATCGGGGACAGGGGGCTGGGGGAGCAGTACTTC
CASIGDRGLGEQYF
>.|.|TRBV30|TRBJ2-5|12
TGTGCCTGGAGGGGAGGAGGGGAGACCCAGTACTTC
CAWRGGGETQYF
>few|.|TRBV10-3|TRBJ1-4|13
TGTGCCATCTCGGCGGGGGCGGATGAAAAACTGTTTTTT
CAISAGADEKLFF
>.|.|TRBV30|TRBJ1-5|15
TGTGCCTGGAGGAAACCGACAGGAAGCAATCAGCCCCAGCATTTT
CAWRKPTGSNQPQHF
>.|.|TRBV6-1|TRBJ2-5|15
TGTGCCAGCAGTGAAGGGGGATTTGGGGCAGAGACCCAGTACTTC
CASSEGGFGAETQYF
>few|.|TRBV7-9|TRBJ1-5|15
TGTGCCAGCAGCGGAGGGGCGACCGGCAATCAGCCCCAGCATTTT
CASSGGATGNQPQHF
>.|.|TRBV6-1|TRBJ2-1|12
TGTGCCAGCAGTGGGTACTTAAATGAGCAGTTCTTC
CASSGYLNEQFF
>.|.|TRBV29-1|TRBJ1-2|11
TGCAGCGTCGAGGCAGGGTTTGGCTACACCTTC
CSVEAGFGYTF
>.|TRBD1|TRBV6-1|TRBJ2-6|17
TGTGCCAGCAGTGGGGACAGGGGGCTCTCTGGGGCCAACGTCCTGACTTTC
CASSGDRGLSGANVLTF
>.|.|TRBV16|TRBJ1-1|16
TGTGCCAGCAGCCAAACCTCCGGCAGGATGAACACTGAAGCTTTCTTT
CASSQTSGRMNTEAFF
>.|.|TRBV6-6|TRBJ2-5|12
TGTGCCAGCAGCCGGACAGAAGAGACCCAGTACTTC
CASSRTEETQYF
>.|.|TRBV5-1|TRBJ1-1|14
TGCGCCAGCAGCTTGGGAGTTATGAACACTGAAGCTTTCTTT
CASSLGVMNTEAFF
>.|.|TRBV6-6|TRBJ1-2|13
TGTGCCAGCACCTCCGACAGGTTCTATGGCTACACCTTC
CASTSDRFYGYTF
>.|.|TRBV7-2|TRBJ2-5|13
TGTGCCAGCAGCTTAGACAACCAAGAGACCCAGTACTTC
CASSLDNQETQYF